Following are 10 T cell receptor beta chains from one sample sequenced in a study of tumor-infiltrating lymphocytes in primary liver carcinoma. They got blood RNA out of unsorted whole blood and also pulled out germline DNA. A primer in the constant region served to generate TCR beta cDNA from 500 to 600 ng of total RNA. Libraries of TCR beta came from three nested multiplex PCR rounds with slightly modified ARM-PCR. Two initial PCR rounds of approximately 10 cycles each paired TRBV1-TRBV30 forward primers with a C-beta reverse primer. MiXCR, run by TCRdb on the multiplex PCR reads, gives a single entry per CDR3 protein. In the table there are 300,000 to 350,000 distinct CDR3 sequences, less than 70% of which are singletons. The sample consisted of peripheral blood. The receptors were sampled from a middle-aged man with primary liver carcinoma and hepatitis B virus infection.

This chain links TRBV6-5 with TRBJ1-2; 8 bases are shared with TRBD1. V gave up 5 bases and J gave up 7 bases; unmatched junction bases: 9. The germline V gene has CDR1 MNHEY and CDR2 SVGAGI. CDR3 length: 14 amino acids. The CDR3 coding sequence is TGTGCCAGCAGTGTCGACAGGGGACCATCTGGCTACACCTTC. Translating gives CASSVDRGPSGYTF.

Regarding this clonotype: This may stem from a read error, because a much larger clone lies one nucleotide away. This chain links TRBV6-6 with TRBJ2-4, with D maybe TRBD2 (6 bases). The CDR3 covers 12 residues. Germline V gene lookup returns CDR1 MNHNY and CDR2 SVGAGI (reference sequence). Trimming took off 10 bases at V and 8 bases at J, with 15 bases between the two ends. The CDR3 is CANRRDSDIQYF. The CDR3 coding sequence is TGTGCCAACAGGAGGGACTCTGACATTCAGTACTTC.

Turning to this clonotype: An end of the junction does not agree with germline; a read error may underlie this. This sequence joins TRBV4-1 and TRBJ2-6, with D perhaps TRBD1 (5 bases). This CDR3 comprises 18 residues. Germline V gives CDR1 MGHRA, CDR2 YSYEKL. For the CDR3, the DNA is TGCGCCAGCAGTCAAGGGGTCCTCGAACTGTCTGGAGCCAACGTCCTGACTTTC. The encoded protein is CASSQGVLELSGANVLTF.

Details on this clonotype: One junction end disagrees with the germline gene, perhaps due to a read error. The chain links TRBV11-2 to TRBJ2-1, with D tentatively TRBD2 (6 bases). Germline V gene lookup returns CDR1 SGHAT and CDR2 FQNNGV. This CDR3 has 16 residues. This CDR3 is CANSSGLTTTYNEQFF. CDR3 DNA sequence: TGTGCCAACAGCTCAGGACTAACCACTACCTACAATGAACAGTTCTTC.

In this sample, this clonotype turned up a few times. Because it lacks the conserved phenylalanine or tryptophan at the end, this CDR3 is likely a read error. The rearrangement uses TRBV10-3 and TRBJ2-3, with a possible D match to TRBD2 (5 bases). The length of the CDR3 is 15 residues. Germline V gene sequence: CDR1 ENHRY, CDR2 SYGVKD. Trimming shortened V by 10 bases and J by 5 bases, and 22 bases separated the two germline ends. The CDR3 here is CATRRRAEELDTQYL. The CDR3 coding sequence is TGTGCCACCCGCCGTAGAGCGGAAGAACTAGATACGCAGTATCTT.

The V gene is TRBV6-2 or TRBV6-3, the J gene TRBJ2-6; TRBD1 might be the D (5 bases). V dropped 1 base and J dropped 14 bases, with 24 bases sitting between them. In germline, CDR1 is MNHEY, CDR2 SVGEGT. This CDR3 is 17 amino acids long. The CDR3 sequence: CASSYLGGSSGADILTF. CDR3 sequence (DNA): TGTGCCAGCAGTTACTTGGGCGGTAGCTCTGGGGCCGACATCCTGACTTTC.

The chain carries TRBV13 and TRBJ2-2; 12 nucleotides line up with TRBD2. The CDR3 is made up of 17 amino acids. Trimming cost V 8 bases and J 3 bases; bases outside gene matches: 10. The germline V gene has CDR1 PRHDT and CDR2 FYEKMQ (reference sequence). CDR3 sequence reads: CASVETSGSWYTGELFF. CDR3 DNA: TGTGCCAGCGTGGAGACTAGCGGGAGCTGGTACACCGGGGAGCTGTTTTTT.

The chain uses TRBV5-6 and TRBJ2-1, with a tentative D call TRBD2 (5 bases). V was pared by 1 base and J by 8 bases, with 13 bases between. CDR1 and CDR2 from the germline V gene are SGHDT and YYEEEE. This CDR3 comprises 14 residues. Written as DNA, the CDR3 is TGTGCCAGCAGCTTGCGGGGTAATGTTCATGAGCAGTTCTTC. This translates into CASSLRGNVHEQFF.

As concerns this clonotype: At one end the junction does not follow the germline gene, possibly because of a read error. This sequence joins TRBV11-2 and TRBJ1-1; D might be TRBD1 (6 bases). The CDR3 length is 14 residues. The V gene's germline CDR1 is SGHAT and CDR2 FQNNGV. CDR3 coding DNA: TGTGCCAGTAGCTCCCTGTTCAGGGGCAGTGAAGCTTTCTTT. Encoded protein: CASSSLFRGSEAFF.

As regards this clonotype: At one end, the junction sequence differs from germline, possibly due to a read error. The chain employs TRBV5-6 and TRBJ2-7; TRBD1 agrees at 9 bases. The CDR3 loop spans 16 amino acids. Germline V gives CDR1 SGHDT, CDR2 YYEEEE. The DNA for the CDR3 is TGTCCCAGCAGCCCGGCGGACAGGGGAGGGGACAACGAGCAGTACTTC. Encoded protein: CPSSPADRGGDNEQYF.